This record concerns one T cell receptor (beta chain) sequence. Its cognate antigen is unknown. The data belong to a study of CXCR3-negative and CXCR3-positive naive CD8 T cells. Study-level findings and limits: In both naive subsets diversity was comparably high, whereas memory CD8+ cells showed much lower diversity. The TRBV-TRBJ usage of naive CXCR3-negative and CXCR3-positive cells was similar, but that of memory cells differed. The TRB CDR3s that CXCR3-positive naive cells carried were more hydrophobic than those of CXCR3-negative naive cells. Naive subsets showed comparable surface CD5, and TCR interaction strength was also inferred from TRB CDR3 physicochemistry.

The sorting of each CD8+ T cell subset was done in triplicate, at 250,000 to 300,000 cells each. Germline CDR1 and CDR2: SGHVS and FNYEAQ. This CDR3 comprises 13 residues. The TRB cDNA libraries were prepared by 5' RACE with UMI labels. TCRdb reanalyzed the 5' RACE reads and collapses them to one entry per CDR3 protein, without DNA. The listing contains under 110,000 distinct CDR3 sequences. The clonotype originates from a human donor in good health. Some clones in this sample may be carry-over from other donors' samples. The sequencing input was naive CXCR3+ CD8+ T cells from blood. Subset noted: CD45RO-CCR7+CD27+CD95- naive CD8+ T cells expressing CXCR3 (TNR3+). The chain couples TRBV7-6 to TRBJ1-5. CDR3 loop: CASSLAWDQPQHF. Variable domain in full (rest from reference TRBV7-6 and TRBJ1-5): GAGVSQSPRYKVTKRGQDVALRCDPISGHVSLYWYRQALGQGPEFLTYFNYEAQQDKSGLPNDRFSAERPEGSISTLTIQRTEQRDSAMYRCASSLAWDQPQHFGDGTRLSIL.